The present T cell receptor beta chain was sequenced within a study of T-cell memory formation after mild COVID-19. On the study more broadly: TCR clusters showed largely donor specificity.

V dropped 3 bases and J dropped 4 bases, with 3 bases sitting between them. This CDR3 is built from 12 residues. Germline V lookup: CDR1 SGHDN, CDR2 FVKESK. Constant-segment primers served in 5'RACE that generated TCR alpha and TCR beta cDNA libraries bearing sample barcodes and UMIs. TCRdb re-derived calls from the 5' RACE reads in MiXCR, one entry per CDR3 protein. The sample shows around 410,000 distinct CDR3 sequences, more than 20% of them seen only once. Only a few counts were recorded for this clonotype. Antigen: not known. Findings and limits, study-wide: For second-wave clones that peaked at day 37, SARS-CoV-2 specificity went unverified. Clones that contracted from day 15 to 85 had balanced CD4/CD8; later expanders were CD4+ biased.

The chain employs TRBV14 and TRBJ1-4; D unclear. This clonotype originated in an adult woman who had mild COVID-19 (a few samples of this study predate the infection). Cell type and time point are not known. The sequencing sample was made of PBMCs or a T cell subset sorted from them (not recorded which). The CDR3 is CASSHYNEKLFF. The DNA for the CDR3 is TGTGCCAGCAGCCACTATAATGAAAAACTGTTTTTT.